The sequence of this T cell receptor (beta chain) was determined in a study of post-analysis software for immune sequencing data. Looking at the study overall: Secondary progressive, relapsing-remitting and progressive-relapsing multiple sclerosis were among the included disease courses.

This clonotype has more than one count but fewer than ten. Antigen specificity is unknown. Unique molecular identifiers were carried by the TCR beta cDNA libraries. MiXCR, applied by TCRdb to the PCR reads, yields one record per CDR3 protein. Altogether hundreds of thousands of distinct CDR3 sequences are present, approximately 57% being singletons, with the ten largest covering roughly 4.4%. Points from the study as a whole: Patients with multiple sclerosis recorded significantly lower normalized Chao1 diversity than controls, the study found. Patients had higher frequencies than controls of a handful of TRBV segments, including TRBV5-6, TRBV5-1 and TRBV20-1.

The CDR3 has 15 amino acids. Trimming cost V 6 bases and J 0 bases; bases outside gene matches: 6. The germline V gene encodes CDR1 MNHNS and CDR2 SASEGT. The specimen sequenced was blood. The J gene is TRBJ1-2, the V gene TRBV6-1, with TRBD1 identical over 8 bases. This clonotype originated in a girl between 5 and 17 years old with multiple sclerosis. The CDR3 reads CASRVYRGANYGYTF. The CDR3 region has the DNA TGTGCCAGCAGGGTATACAGGGGGGCTAACTATGGCTACACCTTC.